This TCR beta chain was obtained from a study of T cells in Graves' hyperthyroidism and ophthalmopathy. The study, taken as a whole, reports: Most thyroid-expanded clonotypes above 0.001 were also found in blood.

RNA transcripts yielded amplified TCR beta CDR3 regions. HTBI primers were the set used in a first-round RT-PCR of the TCR CDR3. MiXCR, applied by TCRdb to the multiplex PCR reads, yields one record per CDR3 protein. The repertoire consists of 600,000 to 900,000 distinct CDR3 sequences, with about a sixth occurring once and the leading ten covering about 8.4%. Germline CDR1 and CDR2: ENHRY and SYGVKD. The V and J ends lost 4 bases and 2 bases, in that order; junction bases with no gene match: 13. This CDR3 is 17 amino acids long. On this clonotype: What it binds is not known.

The study excluded patients with uncontrolled infection, other autoimmune disease, pregnancy or lactation. This TCR derives from a man aged 18 to 29 with Graves' hyperthyroidism. The V call is TRBV10-3, the J call TRBJ1-2; 7 positions match TRBD1. Sequencing was performed on blood. The chain's CDR3 is CAISAVAGQGENYGYTF. CDR3 DNA: TGTGCCATCAGTGCAGTCGCCGGCCAGGGGGAGAACTATGGCTACACCTTC.